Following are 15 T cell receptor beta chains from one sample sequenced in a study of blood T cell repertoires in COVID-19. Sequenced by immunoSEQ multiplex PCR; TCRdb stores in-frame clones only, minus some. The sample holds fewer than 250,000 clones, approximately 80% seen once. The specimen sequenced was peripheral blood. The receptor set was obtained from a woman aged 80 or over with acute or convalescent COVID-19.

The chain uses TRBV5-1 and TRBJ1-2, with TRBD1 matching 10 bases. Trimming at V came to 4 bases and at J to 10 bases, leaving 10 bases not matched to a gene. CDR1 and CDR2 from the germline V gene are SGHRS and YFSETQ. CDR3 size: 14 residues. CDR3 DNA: TGCGCCAGCAGCCCGGGACAGGGGACCGGGGCCTACACCTTC. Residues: CASSPGQGTGAYTF. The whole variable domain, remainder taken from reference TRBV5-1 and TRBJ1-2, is KAGVTQTPRYLIKTRGQQVTLSCSPISGHRSVSWYQQTPGQGLQFLFEYFSETQRNKGNFPGRFSGRQFSNSRSEMNVSTLELGDSALYLCASSPGQGTGAYTFGSGTRLTVV.

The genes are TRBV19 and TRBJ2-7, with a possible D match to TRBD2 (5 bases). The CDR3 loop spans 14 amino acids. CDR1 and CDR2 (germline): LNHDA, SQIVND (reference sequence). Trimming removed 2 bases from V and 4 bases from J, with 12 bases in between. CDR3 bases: TGTGCCAGTAGTATACGCGGAGGAGGTTACGAGCAGTACTTC. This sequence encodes CASSIRGGGYEQYF. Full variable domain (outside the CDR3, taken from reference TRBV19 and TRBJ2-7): DGGITQSPKYLFRKEGQNVTLSCEQNLNHDAMYWYRQDPGQGLRLIYYSQIVNDFQKGDIAEGYSVSREKKESFPLTVTSAQKNPTAFYLCASSIRGGGYEQYFGPGTRLTVT.

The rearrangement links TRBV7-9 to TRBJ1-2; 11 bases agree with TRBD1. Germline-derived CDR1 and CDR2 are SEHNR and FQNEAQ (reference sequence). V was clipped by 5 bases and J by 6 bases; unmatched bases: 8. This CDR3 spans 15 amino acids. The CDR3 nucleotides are TGTGCCAGCAGCCCGCCTTGGGGACAGGGGGATGGCTACACCTTC. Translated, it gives CASSPPWGQGDGYTF.

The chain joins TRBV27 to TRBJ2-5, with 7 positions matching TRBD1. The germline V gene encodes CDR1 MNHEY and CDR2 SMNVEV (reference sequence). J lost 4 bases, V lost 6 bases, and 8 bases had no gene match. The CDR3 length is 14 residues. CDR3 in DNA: TGTGCCAGCAGACCCACAGGGGATGTAGAGACCCAGTACTTC. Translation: CASRPTGDVETQYF.

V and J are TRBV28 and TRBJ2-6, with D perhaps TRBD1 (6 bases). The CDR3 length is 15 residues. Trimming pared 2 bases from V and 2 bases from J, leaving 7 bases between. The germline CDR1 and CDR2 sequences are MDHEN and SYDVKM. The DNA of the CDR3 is TGTGCCAGCAGTTTAGGGACAACTGGGGCCAACGTCCTGACTTTC. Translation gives CASSLGTTGANVLTF. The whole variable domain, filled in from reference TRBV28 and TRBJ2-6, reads DVKVTQSSRYLVKRTGEKVFLECVQDMDHENMFWYRQDPGLGLRLIYFSYDVKMKEKGDIPEGYSVSREKKERFSLILESASTNQTSMYLCASSLGTTGANVLTFGAGSRLTVL.

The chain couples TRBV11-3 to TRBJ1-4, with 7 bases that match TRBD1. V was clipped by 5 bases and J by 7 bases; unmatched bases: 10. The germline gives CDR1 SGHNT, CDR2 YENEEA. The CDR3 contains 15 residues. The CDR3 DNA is TGTGCCAGCAGCCCCCTGGTAGGGGGCAGTGAAAAACTGTTTTTT. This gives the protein CASSPLVGGSEKLFF.

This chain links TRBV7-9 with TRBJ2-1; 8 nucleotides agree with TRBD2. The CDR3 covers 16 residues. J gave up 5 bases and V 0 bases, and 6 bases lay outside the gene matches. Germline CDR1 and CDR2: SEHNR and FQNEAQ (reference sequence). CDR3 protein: CASSLARSGGHNEQFF. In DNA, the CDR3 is TGTGCCAGCAGCTTAGCGAGGAGCGGGGGTCACAATGAGCAGTTCTTC.

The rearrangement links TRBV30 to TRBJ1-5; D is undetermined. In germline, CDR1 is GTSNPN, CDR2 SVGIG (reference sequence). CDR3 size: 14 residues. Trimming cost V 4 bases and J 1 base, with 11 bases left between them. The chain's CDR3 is CAWNSGLSNQPQHF. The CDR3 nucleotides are TGTGCCTGGAATTCGGGTTTGAGCAATCAGCCCCAGCATTTT. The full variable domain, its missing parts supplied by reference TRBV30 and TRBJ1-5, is SQTIHQWPATLVQPVGSPLSLECTVEGTSNPNLYWYRQAAGRGLQLLFYSVGIGQISSEVPQNLSASRPQDRQFILSSKKLLLSDSGFYLCAWNSGLSNQPQHFGDGTRLSIL.

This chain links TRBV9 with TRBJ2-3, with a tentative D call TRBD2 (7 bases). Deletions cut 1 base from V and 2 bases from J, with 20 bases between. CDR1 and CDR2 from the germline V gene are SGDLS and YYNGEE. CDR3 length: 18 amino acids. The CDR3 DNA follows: TGTGCCAGCAGCGTAACCCCCCATGCGGGGGCCTCCACAGATACGCAGTATTTT. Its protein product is CASSVTPHAGASTDTQYF.

The CDR3: CAISESWAGNTIYF. Here the CDR3 DNA reads TGTGCCATCAGTGAGTCGTGGGCGGGAAACACCATATATTTT. The V and J genes are TRBV10-3 and TRBJ1-3; D unresolved. Trimming cost V 0 bases and J 4 bases, with 7 bases left between them. Germline CDR1 ENHRY, CDR2 SYGVKD. The CDR3 runs 14 residues.

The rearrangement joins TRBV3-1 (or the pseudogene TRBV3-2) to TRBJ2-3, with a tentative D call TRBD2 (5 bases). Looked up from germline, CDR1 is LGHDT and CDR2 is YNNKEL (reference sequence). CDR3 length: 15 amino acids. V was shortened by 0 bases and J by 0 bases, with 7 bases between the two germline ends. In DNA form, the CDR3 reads TGTGCCAGCAGCCAAGACCCTAGCAGCACAGATACGCAGTATTTT. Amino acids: CASSQDPSSTDTQYF.

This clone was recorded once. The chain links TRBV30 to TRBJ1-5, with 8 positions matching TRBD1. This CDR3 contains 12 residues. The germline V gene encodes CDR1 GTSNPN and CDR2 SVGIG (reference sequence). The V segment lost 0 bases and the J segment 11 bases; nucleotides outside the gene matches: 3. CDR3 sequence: CAWSVIQGAQHF. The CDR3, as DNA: TGTGCCTGGAGTGTGATACAGGGGGCCCAGCATTTT.

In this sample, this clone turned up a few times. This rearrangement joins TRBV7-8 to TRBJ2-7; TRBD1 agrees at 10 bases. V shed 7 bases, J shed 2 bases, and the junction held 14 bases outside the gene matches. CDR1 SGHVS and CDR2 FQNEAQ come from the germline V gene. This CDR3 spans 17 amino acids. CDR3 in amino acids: CASTETGGGLAAYEQYF. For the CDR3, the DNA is TGTGCCAGCACCGAGACAGGGGGCGGCCTAGCGGCCTACGAGCAGTACTTC.

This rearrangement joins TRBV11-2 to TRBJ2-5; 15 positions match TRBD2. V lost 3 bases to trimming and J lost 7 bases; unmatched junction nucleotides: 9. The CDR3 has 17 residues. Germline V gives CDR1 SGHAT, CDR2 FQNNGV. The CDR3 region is CASSFLSGTSGGTTQYF. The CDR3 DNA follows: TGTGCCAGCAGCTTTCTCTCCGGGACTAGCGGGGGGACGACCCAGTACTTC.

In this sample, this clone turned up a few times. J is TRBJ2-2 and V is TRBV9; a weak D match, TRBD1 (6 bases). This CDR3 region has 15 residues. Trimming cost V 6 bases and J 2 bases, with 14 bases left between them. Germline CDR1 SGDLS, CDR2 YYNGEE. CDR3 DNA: TGTGCCAGCACTTGGTCCGGGACAAACACCGGGGAGCTGTTTTTT. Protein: CASTWSGTNTGELFF.